The source of this TCR beta chain is a study of T cells in Graves' hyperthyroidism and ophthalmopathy. The hyperthyroidism was newly diagnosed and had lasted under 2 months; the patients were aged 18 to 65. RNA transcripts gave rise to amplified TCR beta CDR3 regions. HTBI primers were the set used in a first-round RT-PCR of the TCR CDR3. TCRdb analysed the multiplex PCR reads with MiXCR anew, one entry per CDR3 protein. The sample records about 210,000 distinct CDR3 sequences, 17% being singletons. This clonotype was sampled from a man aged 50-60 years with Graves' hyperthyroidism. Sequenced sample: blood.

The CDR3 region has the DNA TGTGCCAGTAGTATAGAGGGCAGGGATAGGACGAACACTGAAGCTTTCTTT. It specifies CASSIEGRDRTNTEAFF. The genes are TRBV19 and TRBJ1-1, with a tentative D call TRBD1 (5 bases). Germline values: CDR1 LNHDA, CDR2 SQIVND (reference sequence). The CDR3 has 17 amino acids. Trimming left V 0 bases short and J 1 base short, with 15 bases between.